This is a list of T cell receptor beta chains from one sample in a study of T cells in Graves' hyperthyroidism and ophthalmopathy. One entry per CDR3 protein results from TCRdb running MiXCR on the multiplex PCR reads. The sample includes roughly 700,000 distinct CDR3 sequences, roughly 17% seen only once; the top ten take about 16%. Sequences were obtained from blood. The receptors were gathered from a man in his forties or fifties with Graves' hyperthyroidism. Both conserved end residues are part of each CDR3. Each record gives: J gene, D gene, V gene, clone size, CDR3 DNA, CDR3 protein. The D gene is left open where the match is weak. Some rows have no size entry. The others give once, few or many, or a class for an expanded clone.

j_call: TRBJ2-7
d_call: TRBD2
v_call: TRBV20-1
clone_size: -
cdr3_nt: TGCAGTGCTAAGGGACTAGCGGGAGGAGGATCCTACGAGCAGTACTTC
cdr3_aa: CSAKGLAGGGSYEQYF

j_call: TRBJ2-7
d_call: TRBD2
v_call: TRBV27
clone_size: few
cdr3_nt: TGTGCCAGCAGGGAACTAGCGGGGCCCCCCTACGAGCAGTACTTC
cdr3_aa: CASRELAGPPYEQYF

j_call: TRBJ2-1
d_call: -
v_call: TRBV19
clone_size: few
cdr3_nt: TGTGCCAGTAGTATCTCGGCTGCTTACAATGAGCAGTTCTTC
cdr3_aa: CASSISAAYNEQFF

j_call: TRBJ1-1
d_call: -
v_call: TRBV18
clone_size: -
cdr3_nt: TGTGCCAGCCCACCATACACAGCGAACACTGAAGCTTTCTTT
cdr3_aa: CASPPYTANTEAFF

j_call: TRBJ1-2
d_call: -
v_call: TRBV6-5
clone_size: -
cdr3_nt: TGTGCCAGCAGTTATCCCCCCGAGACAGCCCGATTCGGCGGCTACACCTTC
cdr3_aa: CASSYPPETARFGGYTF

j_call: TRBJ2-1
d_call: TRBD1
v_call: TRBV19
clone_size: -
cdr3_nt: TGTGCCAGTAACAGACAGGGGGACTACAATGAGCAGTTCTTC
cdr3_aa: CASNRQGDYNEQFF

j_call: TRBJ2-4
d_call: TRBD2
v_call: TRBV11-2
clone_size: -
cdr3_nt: TGTGCCAGCAGCTTAGATGGACTAGCGGGAACCCTGACCTTAGCCAAAAACATTCAGTACTTC
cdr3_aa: CASSLDGLAGTLTLAKNIQYF

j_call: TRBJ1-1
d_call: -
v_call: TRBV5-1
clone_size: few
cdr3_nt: TGCGCCAGCAGCTTGGTGCGGGGCAACCTGATGAACACTGAAGCTTTCTTT
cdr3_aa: CASSLVRGNLMNTEAFF

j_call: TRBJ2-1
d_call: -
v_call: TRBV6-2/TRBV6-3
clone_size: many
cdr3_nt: TGTGCCAGCAGCCCCACTGACAATGAGCAGTTCTTC
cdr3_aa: CASSPTDNEQFF

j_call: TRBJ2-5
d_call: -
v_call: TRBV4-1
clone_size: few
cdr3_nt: TGCGCCAGCAGCCAAGATCACGCAGGACAGTACTTC
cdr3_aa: CASSQDHAGQYF

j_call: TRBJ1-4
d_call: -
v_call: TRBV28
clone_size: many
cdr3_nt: TGTGCCAGCAGTTTGGTGGGGATGACTAATGAAAAACTGTTTTTT
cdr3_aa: CASSLVGMTNEKLFF

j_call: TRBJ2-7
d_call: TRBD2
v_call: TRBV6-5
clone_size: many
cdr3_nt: TGTGCCAGCAGTTACGGACTAGCGGGAGACTACGAGCAGTACTTC
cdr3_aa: CASSYGLAGDYEQYF

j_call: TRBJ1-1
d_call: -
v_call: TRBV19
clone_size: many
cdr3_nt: TGTGCCACCGGACAGTTTACGAACACTGAAGCTTTCTTT
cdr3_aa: CATGQFTNTEAFF

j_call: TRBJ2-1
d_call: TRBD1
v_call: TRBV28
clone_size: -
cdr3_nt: TGTGCCAGCCTCCCTAGGGGGCATATCTACAATGAGCAGTTCTTC
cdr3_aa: CASLPRGHIYNEQFF

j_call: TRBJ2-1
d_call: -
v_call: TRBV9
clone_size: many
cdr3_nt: TGTGCCAGCAGCGTAGCCTACCACAATGAGCAGTTCTTC
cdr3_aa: CASSVAYHNEQFF

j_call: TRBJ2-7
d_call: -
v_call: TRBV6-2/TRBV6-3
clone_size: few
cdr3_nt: TGTGCCAGTAGTGGCACCCCATCCACCTACGAGCAGTACTTC
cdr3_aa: CASSGTPSTYEQYF

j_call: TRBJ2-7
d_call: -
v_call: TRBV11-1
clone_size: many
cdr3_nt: TGTGCCAGCAGCTTAACCCCCCGGCAGGACGAGCAGTACTTC
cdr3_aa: CASSLTPRQDEQYF

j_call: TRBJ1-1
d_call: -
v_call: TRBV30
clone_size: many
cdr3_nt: TGTGCCTGGGCAGAGGGGGTCATGAACACTGAAGCTTTCTTT
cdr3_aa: CAWAEGVMNTEAFF

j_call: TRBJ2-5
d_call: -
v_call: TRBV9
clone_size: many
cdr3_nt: TGTGCCAGCAGCGCACAGGGTGTAGAGACCCAGTACTTC
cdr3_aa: CASSAQGVETQYF

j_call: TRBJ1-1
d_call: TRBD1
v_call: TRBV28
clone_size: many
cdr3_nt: TGTGCCAGCAGTTTGTTCACTATCGGGACAGGGACTGCTTTCTTT
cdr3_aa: CASSLFTIGTGTAFF

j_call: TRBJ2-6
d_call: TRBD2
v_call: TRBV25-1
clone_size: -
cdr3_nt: TGTGCCAGCAGTGAATTGGGAGGGCGGGAGTCCTCCCACAACGTCCTGACTTTC
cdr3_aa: CASSELGGRESSHNVLTF

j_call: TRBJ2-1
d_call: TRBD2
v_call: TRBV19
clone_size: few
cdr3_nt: TGTGCCAGTAGTATCCCCAGCGGGGGTTACAATGAGCAGTTCTTC
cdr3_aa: CASSIPSGGYNEQFF

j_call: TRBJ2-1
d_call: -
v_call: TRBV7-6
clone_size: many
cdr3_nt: TGTGCCAGCAGCTTAAGGCCCCCCGGTGGATCCTACAATGAGCAGTTCTTC
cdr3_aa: CASSLRPPGGSYNEQFF

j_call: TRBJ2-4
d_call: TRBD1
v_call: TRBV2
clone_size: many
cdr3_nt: TGTGCCAGTAACCTATCGGGACAGCAAATAGCCAAAAACATTCAGTACTTC
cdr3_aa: CASNLSGQQIAKNIQYF

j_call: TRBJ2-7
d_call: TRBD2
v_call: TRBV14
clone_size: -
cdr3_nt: TGTGCCAGCAGCCACGGGGGGGGCTCCTACGAGCAGTACTTC
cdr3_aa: CASSHGGGSYEQYF

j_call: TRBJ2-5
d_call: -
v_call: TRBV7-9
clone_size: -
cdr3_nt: TGTGCCAACTCTCGGGACTCGGTGCAAGAGACCCAGTACTTC
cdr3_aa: CANSRDSVQETQYF

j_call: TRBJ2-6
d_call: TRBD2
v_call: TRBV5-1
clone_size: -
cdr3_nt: TGCGCCAGCAGCGACGGACGACTAGCGGGAGCTCTCCCACACTTCTCTGGGGCCAACGTCCTGACTTTC
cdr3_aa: CASSDGRLAGALPHFSGANVLTF

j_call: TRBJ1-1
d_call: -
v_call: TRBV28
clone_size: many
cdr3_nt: TGTGCCAGCAGTTTATGGGGGGAGTCGAACACTGAAGCTTTCTTT
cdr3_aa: CASSLWGESNTEAFF

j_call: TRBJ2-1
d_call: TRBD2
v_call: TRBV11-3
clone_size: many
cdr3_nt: TGTGCCAGCAGCTCTTGGACTAGCGGGAGGGCCTTACTAGGGGAGCAGTTCTTC
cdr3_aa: CASSSWTSGRALLGEQFF

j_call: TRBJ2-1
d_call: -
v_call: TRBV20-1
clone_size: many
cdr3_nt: TGCAGTGCCGAGGGGGGGGACGGAACCTACAATGAGCAGTTCTTC
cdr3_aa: CSAEGGDGTYNEQFF

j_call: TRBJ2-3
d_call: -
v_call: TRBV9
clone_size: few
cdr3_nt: TGTGCCAGCAGCGTAGGCGGCGGGGGCGGCACAGATACGCAGTATTTT
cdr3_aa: CASSVGGGGGTDTQYF

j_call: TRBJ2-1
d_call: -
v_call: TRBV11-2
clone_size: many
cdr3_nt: TGTGCCAGCAGCTTAACCCCATCCTTAAATGAGCAGTTCTTC
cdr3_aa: CASSLTPSLNEQFF

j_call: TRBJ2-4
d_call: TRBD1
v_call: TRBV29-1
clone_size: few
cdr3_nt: TGCAGCGTTTTGGGACAGGGGGCGATTCCCAAAAACATTCAGTACTTC
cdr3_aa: CSVLGQGAIPKNIQYF

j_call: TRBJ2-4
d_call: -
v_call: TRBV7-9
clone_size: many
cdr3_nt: TGTGCCAGCAGCTTAGAACAGGGCGAACAGTACTTC
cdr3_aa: CASSLEQGEQYF

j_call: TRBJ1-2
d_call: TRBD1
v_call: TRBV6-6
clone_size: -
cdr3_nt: TGTGCCAGCAGTTACCCGACAGGGCGTGGCTACACCTTC
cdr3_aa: CASSYPTGRGYTF

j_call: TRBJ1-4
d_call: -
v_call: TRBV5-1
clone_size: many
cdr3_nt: TGCGCCAGCGTCCGGACACCAAATGCAACTAATGAAAAACTGTTTTTT
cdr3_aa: CASVRTPNATNEKLFF

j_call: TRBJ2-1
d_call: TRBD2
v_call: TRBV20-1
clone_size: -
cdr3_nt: TGCAGTGCTAGGTCGGGGACTAGCGGGAGCCCTGAGCAGTTCTTC
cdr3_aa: CSARSGTSGSPEQFF

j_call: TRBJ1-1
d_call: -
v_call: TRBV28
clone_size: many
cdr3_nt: TGTGCCAGCAGTTTATTACAGCGCTTTTTCCTTACTGAAGCTTTCTTT
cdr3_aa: CASSLLQRFFLTEAFF